This T cell receptor beta chain was obtained from a study of graft-versus-host responses after intestinal transplantation. Whole-study context: Recipients had multivisceral, liver-intestinal, or isolated intestinal transplants. Recipients uniformly received anti-thymocyte globulin induction, followed by tacrolimus and steroids for about 3 years. Study observations and caveats: Within the allografts of patients who had graft-donor T cell macrochimerism, graft-versus-host to host-versus-graft clonal ratios were high. The authors found GvH clones in recipient marrow, some appearing first in ileum or blood.

Comments on this clone: Its matching antigen is unknown.

Assay: immunoSEQ multiplex PCR; the TCRdb copy retains only in-frame clones and omits some. The sample has 130,000 to 150,000 clones, around 90% seen once; the top ten hold about 0.18%. The starting material was unstimulated CD4+ T cells sorted from spleen or lymph node cells, obtained before intestinal transplant. The source is a human donor who received an intestinal transplant.

DNA of the CDR3: TGTGCCTGGGGCCCGTTCTTATCTGGGGCCAACGTCCTGACTTTC. Translated, it gives CAWGPFLSGANVLTF. The rearrangement joins TRBV30 to TRBJ2-6; D unresolved. Germline loops: CDR1 GTSNPN, CDR2 SVGIG (reference sequence). The V end lost 5 bases, the J end lost 1 base, and 12 bases lay between the germline ends. The CDR3 covers 15 residues.